The present TCR beta chain was sequenced within a study of blood T cell repertoires in COVID-19. This CDR3 is built from 15 residues. Germline V gene sequence: CDR1 SNHLY, CDR2 FYNNEI. This clone has more than one count but fewer than ten. At one end the junction does not follow the germline gene, possibly because of a read error. Sequencing used immunoSEQ multiplex PCR; TCRdb keeps in-frame clones, though not all of them. The sample contains 100,000 or so clones, 80% of which appear only once. The sequencing sample was made of peripheral blood. The TCR originated in a woman in her sixties or seventies with acute or convalescent COVID-19. V and J are TRBV2 and TRBJ1-5, with a weak D call TRBD1 (6 bases). CDR3 bases: TGTGCCAGCAGGGAAGGACAGCAGGGAAATCAGCCCCAGCATTTT. It yields the protein CASREGQQGNQPQHF.